The clone carrying this T cell receptor beta chain has only a few counts. The data belong to a study of control samples from healthy donors and cancer patients. Assay: immunoSEQ multiplex PCR; the TCRdb copy retains only in-frame clones and omits some. Of approximately 84,000 clones listed, around 92% are singletons. CDR1 is SGHDT and CDR2 is YYEEEE in the germline V gene. Deletions cut 2 bases from V and 7 bases from J, with 18 bases between. This CDR3 contains 15 residues. The sequence derives from a man aged 30 to 39 in good health. V is TRBV5-6 and J is TRBJ1-1; D might be TRBD1 (5 bases). Sequenced: blood. CDR3 residues: CASSFWGEGYGEAFF. For the CDR3, the DNA is TGTGCCAGCAGCTTTTGGGGGGAAGGCTATGGTGAAGCTTTCTTT.